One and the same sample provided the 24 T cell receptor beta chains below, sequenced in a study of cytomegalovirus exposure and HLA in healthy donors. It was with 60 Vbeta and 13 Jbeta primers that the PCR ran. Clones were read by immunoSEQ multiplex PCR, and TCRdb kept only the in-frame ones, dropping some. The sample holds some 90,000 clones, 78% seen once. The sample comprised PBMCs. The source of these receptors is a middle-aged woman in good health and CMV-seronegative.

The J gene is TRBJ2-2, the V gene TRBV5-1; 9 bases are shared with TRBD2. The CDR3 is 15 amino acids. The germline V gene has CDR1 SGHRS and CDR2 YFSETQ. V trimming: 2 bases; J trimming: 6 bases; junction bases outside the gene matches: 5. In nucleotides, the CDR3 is TGCGCCAGCAGCTTAGTAGCGGGAGTGGCCGGGGAGCTGTTTTTT. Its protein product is CASSLVAGVAGELFF.

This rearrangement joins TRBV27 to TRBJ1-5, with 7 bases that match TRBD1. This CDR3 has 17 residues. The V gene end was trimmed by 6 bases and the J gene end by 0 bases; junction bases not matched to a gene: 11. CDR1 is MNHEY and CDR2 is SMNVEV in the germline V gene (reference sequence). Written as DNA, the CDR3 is TGTGCCAGCAGAGGGGGCGCGGTCCAGTATAGCAATCAGCCCCAGCATTTT. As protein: CASRGGAVQYSNQPQHF.

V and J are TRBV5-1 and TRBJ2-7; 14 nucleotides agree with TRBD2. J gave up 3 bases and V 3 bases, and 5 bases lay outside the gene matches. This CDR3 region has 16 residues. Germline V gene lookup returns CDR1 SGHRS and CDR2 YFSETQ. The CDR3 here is CASSWGLAGVGYEQYF. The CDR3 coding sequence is TGCGCCAGCAGCTGGGGACTAGCGGGAGTCGGCTACGAGCAGTACTTC.

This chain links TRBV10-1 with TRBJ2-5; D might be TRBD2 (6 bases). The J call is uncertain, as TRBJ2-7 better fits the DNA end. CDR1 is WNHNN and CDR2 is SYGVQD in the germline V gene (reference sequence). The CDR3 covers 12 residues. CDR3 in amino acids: CASSGRNNEQYF. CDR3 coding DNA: TGCGCCAGCAGCGGGAGAAACAACGAGCAGTACTTC.

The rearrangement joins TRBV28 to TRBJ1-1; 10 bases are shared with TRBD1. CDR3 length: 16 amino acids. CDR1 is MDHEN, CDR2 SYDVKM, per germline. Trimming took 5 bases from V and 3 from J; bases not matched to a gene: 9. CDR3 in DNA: TGTGCCAGCAGTAAAGGAACCGGGACAGGGGACACTGAAGCTTTCTTT. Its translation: CASSKGTGTGDTEAFF.

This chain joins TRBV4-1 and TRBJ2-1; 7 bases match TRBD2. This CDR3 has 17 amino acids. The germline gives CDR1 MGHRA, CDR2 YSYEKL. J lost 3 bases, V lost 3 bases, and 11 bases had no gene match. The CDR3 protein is CASSQGRVSSNYNEQFF. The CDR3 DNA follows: TGCGCCAGCAGCCAGGGGAGGGTCAGTTCAAACTACAATGAGCAGTTCTTC.

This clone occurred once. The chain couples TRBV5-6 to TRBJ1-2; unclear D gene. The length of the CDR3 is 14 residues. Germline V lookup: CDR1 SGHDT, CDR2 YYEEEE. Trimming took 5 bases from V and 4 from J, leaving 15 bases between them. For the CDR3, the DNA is TGTGCCAGCAGTTCGTGGTTGGGAGTCTATGGCTACACCTTC. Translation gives CASSSWLGVYGYTF.

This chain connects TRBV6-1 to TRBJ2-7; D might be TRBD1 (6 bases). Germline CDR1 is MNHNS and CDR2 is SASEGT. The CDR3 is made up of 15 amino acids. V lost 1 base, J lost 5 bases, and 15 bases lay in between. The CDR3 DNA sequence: TGTGCCAGCAGTGAAGGGACAGCAACTATGGACGAGCAGTACTTC. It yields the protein CASSEGTATMDEQYF.

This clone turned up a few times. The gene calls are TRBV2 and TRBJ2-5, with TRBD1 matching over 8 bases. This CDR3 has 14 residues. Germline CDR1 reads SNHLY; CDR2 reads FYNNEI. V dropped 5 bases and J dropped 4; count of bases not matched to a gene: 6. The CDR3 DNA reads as TGTGCCAGCAGTTGGGGCAGGGGGCGAGAGACCCAGTACTTC. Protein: CASSWGRGRETQYF.

CDR3 sequence: CAIGPRNQETQYF. CDR3 DNA: TGTGCCATCGGTCCCAGAAACCAAGAGACCCAGTACTTC. The chain employs TRBV10-3 and TRBJ2-5; D gene ambiguous. Germline CDR1 is ENHRY and CDR2 is SYGVKD. V was shortened by 8 bases and J by 0 bases, with 10 bases between the two germline ends. The CDR3 runs 13 residues.

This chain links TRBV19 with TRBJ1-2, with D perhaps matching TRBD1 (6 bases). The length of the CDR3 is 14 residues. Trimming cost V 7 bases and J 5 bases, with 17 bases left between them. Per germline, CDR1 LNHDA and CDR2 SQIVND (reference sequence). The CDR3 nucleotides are TGTGCCAGTAATTCTTTCGGACAGCGGTATGGCTACACCTTC. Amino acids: CASNSFGQRYGYTF.

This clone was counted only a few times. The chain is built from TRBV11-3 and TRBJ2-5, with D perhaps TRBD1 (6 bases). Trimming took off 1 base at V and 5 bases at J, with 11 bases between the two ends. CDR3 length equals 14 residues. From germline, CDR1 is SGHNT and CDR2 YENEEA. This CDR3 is CASSLGQGMETQYF. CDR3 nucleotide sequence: TGTGCCAGCAGCTTAGGGCAGGGGATGGAGACCCAGTACTTC.

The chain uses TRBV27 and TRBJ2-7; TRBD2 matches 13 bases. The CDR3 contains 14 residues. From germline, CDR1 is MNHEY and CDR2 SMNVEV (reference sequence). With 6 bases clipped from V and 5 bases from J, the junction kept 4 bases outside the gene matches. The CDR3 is CASRLAGGPNEQYF. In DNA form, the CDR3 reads TGTGCCAGCAGACTAGCGGGAGGGCCGAACGAGCAGTACTTC.

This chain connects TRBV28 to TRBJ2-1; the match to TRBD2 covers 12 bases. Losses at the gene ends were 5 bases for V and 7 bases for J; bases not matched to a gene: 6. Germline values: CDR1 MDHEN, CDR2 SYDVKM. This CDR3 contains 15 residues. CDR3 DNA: TGTGCCAGCAGTGTCGGGACTAGCGGGTGGAATGAGCAGTTCTTC. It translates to CASSVGTSGWNEQFF.

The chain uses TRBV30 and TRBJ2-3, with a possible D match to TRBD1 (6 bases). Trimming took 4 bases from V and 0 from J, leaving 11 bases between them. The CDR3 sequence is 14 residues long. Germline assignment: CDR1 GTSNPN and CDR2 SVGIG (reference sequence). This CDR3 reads CAWIGRGSTDTQYF. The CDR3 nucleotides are TGTGCCTGGATTGGCAGGGGAAGCACAGATACGCAGTATTTT.

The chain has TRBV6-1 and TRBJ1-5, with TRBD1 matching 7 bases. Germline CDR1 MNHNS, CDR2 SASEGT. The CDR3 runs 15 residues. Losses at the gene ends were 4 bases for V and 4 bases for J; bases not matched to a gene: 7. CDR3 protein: CASSADRATNQPQHF. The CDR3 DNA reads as TGTGCCAGCAGTGCCGACAGGGCCACGAATCAGCCCCAGCATTTT.

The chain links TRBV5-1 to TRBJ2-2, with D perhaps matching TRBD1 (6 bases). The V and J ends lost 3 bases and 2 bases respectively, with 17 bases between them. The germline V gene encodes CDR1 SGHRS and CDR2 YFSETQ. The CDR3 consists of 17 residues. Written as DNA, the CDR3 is TGCGCCAGCAGCTCGGATAGGGGGACACCAAACACCGGGGAGCTGTTTTTT. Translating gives CASSSDRGTPNTGELFF. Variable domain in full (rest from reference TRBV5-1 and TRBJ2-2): KAGVTQTPRYLIKTRGQQVTLSCSPISGHRSVSWYQQTPGQGLQFLFEYFSETQRNKGNFPGRFSGRQFSNSRSEMNVSTLELGDSALYLCASSSDRGTPNTGELFFGEGSRLTVL.

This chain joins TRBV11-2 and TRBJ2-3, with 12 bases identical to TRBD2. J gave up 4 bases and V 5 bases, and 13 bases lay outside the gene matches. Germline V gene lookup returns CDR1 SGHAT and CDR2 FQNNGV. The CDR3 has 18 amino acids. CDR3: CASSLGLLAGGLSDTQYF. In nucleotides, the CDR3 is TGTGCCAGCAGCCTAGGTCTACTAGCGGGAGGTTTATCAGATACGCAGTATTTT.

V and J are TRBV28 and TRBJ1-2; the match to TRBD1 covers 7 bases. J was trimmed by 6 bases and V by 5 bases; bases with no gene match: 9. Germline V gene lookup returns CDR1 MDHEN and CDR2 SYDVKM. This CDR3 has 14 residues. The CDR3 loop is CASSPIDRDHGYTF. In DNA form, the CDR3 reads TGTGCCAGCAGTCCCATTGACAGGGACCATGGCTACACCTTC.

CDR3 DNA sequence: TGTGCCAGCAGTGCAGACAGGGGGCTGAGGAATGAGCAGTTCTTC. Translation: CASSADRGLRNEQFF. This sequence joins TRBV2 and TRBJ2-1; 10 bases fit TRBD1. CDR1 is SNHLY and CDR2 is FYNNEI in the germline V gene. The CDR3 covers 15 residues. V lost 4 bases and J lost 7; bases outside the gene matches: 7.

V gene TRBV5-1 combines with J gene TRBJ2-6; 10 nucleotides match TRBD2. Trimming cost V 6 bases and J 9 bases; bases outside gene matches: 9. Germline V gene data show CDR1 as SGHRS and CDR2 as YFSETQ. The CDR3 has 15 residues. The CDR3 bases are TGCGCCAGCAACCCAGCGGGGGGGCGAGGCAACGTCCTGACTTTC. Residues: CASNPAGGRGNVLTF.

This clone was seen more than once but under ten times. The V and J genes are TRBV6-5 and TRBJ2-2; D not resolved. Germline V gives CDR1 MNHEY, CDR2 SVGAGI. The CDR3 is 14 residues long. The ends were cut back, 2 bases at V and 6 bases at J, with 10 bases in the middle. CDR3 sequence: CASSYGEKSGELFF. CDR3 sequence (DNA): TGTGCCAGCAGTTACGGTGAGAAGTCCGGGGAGCTGTTTTTT.

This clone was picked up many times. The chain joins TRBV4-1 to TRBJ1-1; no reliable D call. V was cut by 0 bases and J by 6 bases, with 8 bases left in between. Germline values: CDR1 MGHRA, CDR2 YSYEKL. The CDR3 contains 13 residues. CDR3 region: CASSQEPSAEAFF. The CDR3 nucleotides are TGCGCCAGCAGCCAAGAACCTTCGGCTGAAGCTTTCTTT.

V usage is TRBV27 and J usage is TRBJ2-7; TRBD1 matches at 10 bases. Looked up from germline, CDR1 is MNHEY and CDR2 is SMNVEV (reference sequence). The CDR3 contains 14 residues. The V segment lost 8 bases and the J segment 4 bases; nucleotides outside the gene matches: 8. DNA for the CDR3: TGTGCCAGCGGGACGACAGGGGGCAGGTACGAGCAGTACTTC. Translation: CASGTTGGRYEQYF.